This entry lists 19 T cell receptor beta chains sequenced from one sample in a study of T cell responses to AZD1222 COVID-19 vaccine. Some clones are missing from TCRdb's copy, which holds only in-frame ones; the method was immunoSEQ multiplex PCR. The sample has fewer than 120,000 clones, approximately 90% seen once. The input for sequencing was peripheral blood, taken on day 0 of AZD1222 vaccination. These receptors all stem from an adult in good health.

The rearrangement links TRBV12-3 or TRBV12-4 to TRBJ1-3, with D unresolved. Trimming took 3 bases from V and 4 from J, leaving 7 bases between them. The CDR3 length is 13 residues. As DNA, the CDR3 is TGTGCCAGCAGTTTTGGCCCCGGAAACACCATATATTTT. Its protein product is CASSFGPGNTIYF.

V usage is TRBV5-4 and J usage is TRBJ1-2, with D maybe TRBD1 (6 bases). Trimming stripped 3 bases from V and 7 bases from J, with 16 bases between. The germline CDR1 and CDR2 sequences are SGHNT and YYREEE (reference sequence). CDR3 size: 14 residues. The DNA for the CDR3 is TGTGCCAGCAGCTCGACAGGATATTATGTTGGCTACACCTTC. This sequence encodes CASSSTGYYVGYTF.

As regards this clone: Other DNA sequences in this sample translate to the same CDR3. The rearrangement uses TRBV11-3 and TRBJ1-1, with D perhaps matching TRBD1 (5 bases). The CDR3 is made up of 15 amino acids. V was cut by 1 base and J by 0 bases, with 9 bases left in between. CDR1 is SGHNT and CDR2 is YENEEA in the germline V gene. This CDR3 is CASSLGRGVNTEAFF. The CDR3 DNA reads TGTGCCAGCAGCTTAGGCCGGGGCGTGAACACTGAAGCTTTCTTT.

V gene TRBV5-1 combines with J gene TRBJ2-2; 13 positions agree with TRBD2. The trim removed 4 bases at V and 4 bases at J, leaving 4 bases unmatched. CDR1 SGHRS and CDR2 YFSETQ come from the germline V gene. The CDR3 covers 16 residues. The CDR3 sequence: CASSELAGGPTGELFF. The CDR3 DNA sequence: TGCGCCAGCAGCGAACTAGCGGGGGGGCCCACCGGGGAGCTGTTTTTT. The full variable domain, its missing parts supplied by reference TRBV5-1 and TRBJ2-2, is KAGVTQTPRYLIKTRGQQVTLSCSPISGHRSVSWYQQTPGQGLQFLFEYFSETQRNKGNFPGRFSGRQFSNSRSEMNVSTLELGDSALYLCASSELAGGPTGELFFGEGSRLTVL.

The chain employs TRBV5-1 and TRBJ1-1; 7 nucleotides match TRBD1. CDR3 length equals 15 residues. J gave up 7 bases and V 4 bases, and 13 bases lay outside the gene matches. The germline V gene has CDR1 SGHRS and CDR2 YFSETQ. CDR3 amino acids: CASSPGGQGEGEAFF. CDR3 DNA: TGCGCCAGCAGCCCCGGCGGGCAGGGGGAGGGTGAAGCTTTCTTT.

The chain links TRBV2 to TRBJ2-1; no clear D. V lost 1 base and J 6 bases, leaving 10 bases between the germline ends. The CDR3 length is 14 residues. CDR1 is SNHLY, CDR2 FYNNEI, per germline. For the CDR3, the DNA is TGTGCCAGCAGTGAAGGGCGGCTAGTCAATGAGCAGTTCTTC. Its protein is CASSEGRLVNEQFF.

This sequence joins TRBV13 and TRBJ2-7, with 9 bases lining up with TRBD1. CDR3 length: 16 amino acids. CDR1 PRHDT and CDR2 FYEKMQ come from the germline V gene (reference sequence). J was trimmed by 1 base and V by 2 bases; bases with no gene match: 6. The CDR3 is CASSLSGTGLSYEQYF. CDR3 nucleotide sequence: TGTGCCAGCAGCTTATCCGGGACAGGGCTTTCCTACGAGCAGTACTTC.

In DNA form, the CDR3 reads TGTGCCAGCAGTTTAAACTCCATACCCAGTTCACCCCTCCACTTT. Its translation is CASSLNSIPSSPLHF. This chain connects TRBV27 to TRBJ1-6; D gene unclear. CDR3 length: 15 residues. V was pared by 2 bases and J by 9 bases, with 14 bases between. Germline CDR1 MNHEY, CDR2 SMNVEV (reference sequence).

The chain employs TRBV6-4 and TRBJ1-2; 9 positions match TRBD1. Trimming took 2 bases from V and 2 from J; bases not matched to a gene: 0. Germline CDR1 and CDR2: MRHNA and SNTAGT. The CDR3 has 14 amino acids. DNA of the CDR3: TGTGCCAGCAGTGACGGACAGGGGAACTATGGCTACACCTTC. Its protein is CASSDGQGNYGYTF.

The rearrangement joins TRBV28 to TRBJ1-4, with 11 bases aligning to TRBD1. V gave up 6 bases and J gave up 4 bases; unmatched junction bases: 13. Germline loops: CDR1 MDHEN, CDR2 SYDVKM. This CDR3 region has 18 residues. The CDR3 DNA is TGTGCCAGCAGGCGGACAGGGGGCCACTATTTCGGTAATGAAAAACTGTTTTTT. It translates to CASRRTGGHYFGNEKLFF.

This clone was counted a single time. The chain recombines TRBV30 with TRBJ2-7; no clear D. Germline V gene sequence: CDR1 GTSNPN, CDR2 SVGIG (reference sequence). This CDR3 has 14 residues. Trimming removed 4 bases from V and 0 bases from J, with 13 bases in between. CDR3 amino acids: CAWTPLSSSYEQYF. The CDR3 bases are TGTGCCTGGACCCCTTTATCGAGCTCCTACGAGCAGTACTTC.

This chain links TRBV9 with TRBJ1-2; TRBD1 is a possible D gene (6 bases). Germline assignment: CDR1 SGDLS and CDR2 YYNGEE. V lost 3 bases and J 2 bases, leaving 17 bases between the germline ends. The CDR3 consists of 16 residues. The CDR3 DNA sequence: TGTGCCAGCAGCGCCCTATTTTTAAGGGGGAACTATGGCTACACCTTC. Residues: CASSALFLRGNYGYTF.

This clone was recorded only once. The V and J genes are TRBV4-2 and TRBJ2-5; 10 bases are a match to TRBD2. This CDR3 region has 16 residues. CDR1 and CDR2 (germline): LGHNA, YNFKEQ. With V trimmed by 3 bases and J by 0 bases, 4 bases remained unmatched. CDR3 nucleotide sequence: TGTGCCAGCAGCCAGGGAGCGGGGGGGTACCAAGAGACCCAGTACTTC. It is translated as CASSQGAGGYQETQYF.

The V call is TRBV3-1 (or the pseudogene TRBV3-2), the J call TRBJ1-4; TRBD1 matches 7 bases. Germline V CDR1 and CDR2: LGHDT, YNNKEL (reference sequence). This CDR3 is 14 amino acids long. V shed 4 bases, J shed 3 bases, and the junction held 2 bases outside the gene matches. The CDR3, as DNA: TGTGCCAGCAGCCGACAGGGAGCTAATGAAAAACTGTTTTTT. Translation gives CASSRQGANEKLFF.

The chain uses TRBV2 and TRBJ2-5; D unresolved. This CDR3 contains 11 residues. V was trimmed by 6 bases and J by 1 base, leaving 3 bases between them. The V gene's germline CDR1 is SNHLY and CDR2 FYNNEI. Written as DNA, the CDR3 is TGTGCCAGCAGCCCCCAAGAGACCCAGTACTTC. It codes for CASSPQETQYF.

V and J are TRBV19 and TRBJ1-5; D is possibly TRBD1 (5 bases). V lost 7 bases and J lost 5, with 9 bases in between. The CDR3 covers 12 residues. CDR1 LNHDA and CDR2 SQIVND come from the germline V gene (reference sequence). This CDR3 is CASTTGYQPQHF. DNA for the CDR3: TGTGCCAGTACTACAGGTTATCAGCCCCAGCATTTT.

The chain uses TRBV5-1 and TRBJ2-1; the match to TRBD2 covers 11 bases. Germline trimming cut 4 bases from V and 3 bases from J; bases unmatched to any gene: 3. Germline CDR1 and CDR2: SGHRS and YFSETQ. The CDR3 is 15 residues long. The chain's CDR3 is CASSPTSGDYNEQFF. The CDR3 DNA reads TGCGCCAGCAGCCCGACTAGCGGGGACTACAATGAGCAGTTCTTC.

The rearrangement links TRBV19 to TRBJ2-7, with 9 bases that match TRBD1. Germline CDR1 reads LNHDA; CDR2 reads SQIVND (reference sequence). The V segment lost 5 bases and the J segment 4 bases; nucleotides outside the gene matches: 6. The CDR3 covers 14 residues. CDR3 amino acids: CASSVGTGRYEQYF. In nucleotides, the CDR3 is TGTGCCAGTAGTGTCGGGACAGGGAGATACGAGCAGTACTTC.

The chain joins TRBV7-9 to TRBJ1-1; perhaps TRBD1 as D (6 bases). Trimming removed 3 bases at V and 1 base at J, with 9 bases between. Germline values: CDR1 SEHNR, CDR2 FQNEAQ (reference sequence). This CDR3 comprises 14 residues. The CDR3 spells CASSLRTENTEAFF. The CDR3 nucleotides read TGTGCCAGCAGCTTGAGGACAGAGAACACTGAAGCTTTCTTT. Looking up the rest from reference TRBV7-9 and TRBJ1-1 gives the full variable domain: DTGVSQNPRHKITKRGQNVTFRCDPISEHNRLYWYRQTLGQGPEFLTYFQNEAQLEKSRLLSDRFSAERPKGSFSTLEIQRTEQGDSAMYLCASSLRTENTEAFFGQGTRLTVV.